This entry lists 10 T cell receptor beta chains sequenced from one sample in a study of regulatory and conventional T cells in RAG deficiency. Regulatory T cells were sorted from blood as CD4+ CD25-high CD127-low cells. Measured with immunoSEQ multiplex PCR; TCRdb has only the in-frame clones, and not every one. The sample yields over 8,000 clones, around 92% seen once. This same sample was also taken into another study, of regulatory T cells. From that study: Primers: 52 TRBV forward and 13 TRBJ reverse.

What was sequenced was Tregs sorted from blood. The receptors were sampled from a human donor in good health.

This clone showed up just once. The chain links TRBV6-1 to TRBJ1-6, with D hard to call. V was clipped by 6 bases and J by 0 bases, with 9 bases between them. The CDR3 is made up of 15 amino acids. Germline CDR1 MNHNS, CDR2 SASEGT. The CDR3 region is CASSGGSSYNSPLHF. The CDR3 DNA reads TGTGCCAGCAGCGGCGGGAGCTCCTATAATTCACCCCTCCACTTT.

V gene TRBV7-9 combines with J gene TRBJ1-4; D is perhaps TRBD1 (5 bases). The CDR3 has 14 amino acids. Germline-derived CDR1 and CDR2 are SEHNR and FQNEAQ (reference sequence). Trimming shortened V by 6 bases and J by 5 bases, and 13 bases separated the two germline ends. For the CDR3, the DNA is TGTGCCAGCAGTTCCGGGACCCACAATGAAAAACTGTTTTTT. Translation: CASSSGTHNEKLFF.

The sample holds a few counts of this clone. V is TRBV5-8 and J is TRBJ2-7; possible D gene TRBD1, 6 bases. Germline lookup yields CDR1 SGHTS and CDR2 YDEGEE. The CDR3 loop spans 13 amino acids. Deletions cut 2 bases from V and 6 bases from J, with 12 bases between. Here the CDR3 reads CASSLPGVGEQYF. The CDR3 DNA sequence: TGTGCCAGCAGCTTACCAGGGGTGGGCGAGCAGTACTTC.

This chain links TRBV6-1 with TRBJ1-5; D gene unclear. Germline CDR1 is MNHNS and CDR2 is SASEGT. CDR3 size: 13 residues. V lost 5 bases and J 6 bases, leaving 11 bases between the germline ends. The CDR3 loop reads CASSYMVGQPQHF. The CDR3 nucleotides are TGTGCCAGCAGTTATATGGTGGGTCAGCCCCAGCATTTT.

This clone was picked up one time. This rearrangement joins TRBV2 to TRBJ2-5; D is uncertain. Trimming cost V 1 base and J 3 bases, with 12 bases left between them. The CDR3 consists of 15 residues. Germline V gene lookup returns CDR1 SNHLY and CDR2 FYNNEI. The CDR3 here is CASSEVARTEETQYF. As DNA, the CDR3 is TGTGCCAGCAGTGAAGTCGCGAGGACGGAAGAGACCCAGTACTTC.

The V and J genes are TRBV10-3 and TRBJ1-1, with D unresolved. CDR3 size: 11 residues. Per the germline V gene, CDR1 is ENHRY and CDR2 is SYGVKD. The V end lost 3 bases, the J end lost 11 bases, and 10 bases lay between the germline ends. CDR3 nucleotides: TGTGCCATCAGTGACCTCCGGGAGGCTTTCTTT. It is translated as CAISDLREAFF.

This clone has just a few counts. V is TRBV4-1 and J is TRBJ2-7, with D tentatively TRBD1 or TRBD2 (5 bases each). Trimming removed 1 base from V and 0 bases from J, with 13 bases in between. The V gene's germline CDR1 is MGHRA and CDR2 YSYEKL. The CDR3 has 16 amino acids. The CDR3 spells CASSQGQGPSSYEQYF. CDR3 nucleotides: TGCGCCAGCAGCCAAGGGCAGGGACCAAGCTCCTACGAGCAGTACTTC.

V gene TRBV2 combines with J gene TRBJ2-3; perhaps TRBD1 as D (6 bases). CDR1 SNHLY and CDR2 FYNNEI come from the germline V gene. V dropped 9 bases and J dropped 6 bases, with 13 bases sitting between them. This CDR3 spans 12 amino acids. CDR3 protein: CARGRTADTQYF. CDR3 nucleotide sequence: TGTGCCAGGGGACGGACAGCTGATACGCAGTATTTT.

The chain joins TRBV4-2 to TRBJ2-4; 10 bases agree with TRBD2. CDR3 size: 17 residues. V trimming: 3 bases; J trimming: 1 base; junction bases outside the gene matches: 6. Germline V lookup: CDR1 LGHNA, CDR2 YNFKEQ. CDR3 bases: TGTGCCAGCAGCCAGACCAGCGGGGGGGCCGCCAAAAACATTCAGTACTTC. It is translated as CASSQTSGGAAKNIQYF.

The J gene is TRBJ2-5, the V gene TRBV27; TRBD2 agrees at 10 bases. The CDR3 is 15 residues long. The J segment lost 7 bases and the V segment lost 9 bases, leaving 14 bases of the junction unmatched. Per the germline V gene, CDR1 is MNHEY and CDR2 is SMNVEV (reference sequence). The chain's CDR3 is CASMLAGVIGGTQYF. The CDR3 nucleotides read TGTGCCAGTATGCTAGCGGGAGTGATTGGTGGGACCCAGTACTTC.